The 15 T cell receptor beta chains reported below all come from one sample, sequenced in a study of PD-1 blockade in classical Hodgkin lymphoma. The table came from immunoSEQ multiplex PCR; TCRdb's copy has only in-frame clones and leaves some out. The repertoire holds 30,000 or so clones, with 90% as singletons. There was relapse after autologous stem cell transplantation in every patient, and there was variation in brentuximab vedotin exposure. Magnetic depletion of unwanted cells isolated CD4+ T cells from thawed PBMCs. This sample comprised CD4+ T cells from blood, obtained at baseline. The source of these receptors is a human donor with classical Hodgkin lymphoma.

The CDR3 protein is CASSPRPGEKLFF. CDR3 DNA: TGTGCCAGCTCACCACGTCCGGGAGAAAAACTGTTTTTT. The gene calls are TRBV18 and TRBJ1-4; D remains ambiguous. The V gene lost 1 base and the J gene lost 8 bases, with 8 bases spanning the gap. The CDR3 runs 13 residues. CDR1 is KGHSH, CDR2 LQKENI, per germline. The variable domain in full, with the rest retrieved from reference TRBV18 and TRBJ1-4, is NAGVMQNPRHLVRRRGQEARLRCSPMKGHSHVYWYRQLPEEGLKFMVYLQKENIIDESGMPKERFSAEFPKEGPSILRIQQVVRGDSAAYFCASSPRPGEKLFFGSGTQLSVL.

The rearrangement uses TRBV19 and TRBJ2-7; tentatively, D is TRBD1 (5 bases). V shed 3 bases and J shed 1 base, with 13 bases lying between them. CDR1 LNHDA and CDR2 SQIVND come from the germline V gene (reference sequence). There are 15 residues in the CDR3. CDR3 sequence: CASSMSGHRSYEQYF. The CDR3 bases are TGTGCCAGTAGTATGTCTGGACACAGATCCTACGAGCAGTACTTC.

The chain uses TRBV25-1 and TRBJ2-7, with D perhaps matching TRBD1 (9 bases). Trimming stripped 3 bases from V and 2 bases from J, with 20 bases between. This CDR3 has 17 amino acids. Germline assignment: CDR1 MGHDK and CDR2 SYGVNS. The CDR3 region is CASSDSGRGQGTYEQYF. In DNA form, the CDR3 reads TGTGCCAGCAGTGATTCCGGGAGGGGACAGGGAACCTACGAGCAGTACTTC.

The chain has TRBV6-6 and TRBJ1-5; 8 bases map to TRBD1. The CDR3 consists of 16 residues. Per germline, CDR1 MNHNY and CDR2 SVGAGI (reference sequence). V was pared by 2 bases and J by 0 bases, with 3 bases of the junction left unmatched. The CDR3 DNA is TGTGCCAGCAGTTACGGGACAGGCAATAGCAATCAGCCCCAGCATTTT. The encoded protein is CASSYGTGNSNQPQHF.

This clone occurred a few times. The chain carries TRBV5-1 and TRBJ2-2; D uncertain. The length of the CDR3 is 16 residues. From germline, CDR1 is SGHRS and CDR2 YFSETQ. V lost 0 bases and J lost 4, with 13 bases in between. The CDR3 loop reads CASSLDSALITGELFF. DNA of the CDR3: TGCGCCAGCAGCTTGGATTCGGCTTTGATCACCGGGGAGCTGTTTTTT.

The chain uses TRBV6-5 and TRBJ2-7, with a tentative D call TRBD2 (6 bases). The CDR3 loop spans 16 amino acids. The germline V gene has CDR1 MNHEY and CDR2 SVGAGI. V dropped 0 bases and J dropped 5 bases, with 17 bases sitting between them. The CDR3 region has the DNA TGTGCCAGCAGTTACTCGAATCCGGCGGGAACCCACGAGCAGTACTTC. Its translation is CASSYSNPAGTHEQYF.

This chain connects TRBV27 to TRBJ2-6, with D possibly TRBD2 on 6 matching bases. This CDR3 region has 17 residues. In germline, CDR1 is MNHEY, CDR2 SMNVEV (reference sequence). The V end lost 5 bases, the J end lost 1 base, and 15 bases lay between the germline ends. In nucleotides, the CDR3 is TGTGCCAGCAGTCTCGGCGGACGGGGGTCTGGGGCCAACGTCCTGACTTTC. Its translation: CASSLGGRGSGANVLTF.

The genes are TRBV18 and TRBJ2-7; D tentatively reads TRBD1 or TRBD2 (7 bases each). Germline CDR1 KGHSH, CDR2 LQKENI. This CDR3 has 15 amino acids. The germline V and J ends were trimmed by 6 bases and 0 bases, with 15 bases remaining between them. The CDR3 sequence is CASSETGRGSYEQYF. The DNA for the CDR3 is TGTGCCAGCTCCGAGACAGGGAGGGGCTCCTACGAGCAGTACTTC.

The CDR3 DNA reads TGCGCCAGCAGTCAGAAGCAGTACTTC. Translation: CASSQKQYF. V gene TRBV23-1 combines with J gene TRBJ2-7; no clear D. TRBV23-1 carries the ORF label, with uncertain function. This CDR3 region has 9 residues. V lost 3 bases, J lost 8 bases, and 2 bases lay in between.

The chain uses TRBV5-5 and TRBJ1-1; 7 bases map to TRBD1. CDR1 is SGHKS, CDR2 YYEKEE, per germline (reference sequence). With 4 bases clipped from V and 4 bases from J, the junction kept 7 bases outside the gene matches. The CDR3 extends over 14 amino acids. CDR3 DNA: TGTGCCAGCAGCCGATTTACAGGGGCCACTGAAGCTTTCTTT. It is translated as CASSRFTGATEAFF.

This clone was seen a handful of times. The chain recombines TRBV14 with TRBJ2-7; the match to TRBD2 covers 10 bases. The CDR3 runs 14 residues. J was trimmed by 6 bases and V by 2 bases; bases with no gene match: 4. CDR1 is SGHDN and CDR2 is FVKESK in the germline V gene. The CDR3, as DNA: TGTGCCAGCAGCCAACTAGCGGGAGTAAGCGAGCAGTACTTC. Protein sequence: CASSQLAGVSEQYF. Full variable domain (remainder filled in from reference TRBV14 and TRBJ2-7): EAGVTQFPSHSVIEKGQTVTLRCDPISGHDNLYWYRRVMGKEIKFLLHFVKESKQDESGMPNNRFLAERTGGTYSTLKVQPAELEDSGVYFCASSQLAGVSEQYFGPGTRLTVT.

The V gene is TRBV9, the J gene TRBJ1-2, with 7 positions matching TRBD1. From germline, CDR1 is SGDLS and CDR2 YYNGEE. The CDR3 runs to 16 residues. The trim removed 1 base at V and 0 bases at J, leaving 6 bases unmatched. DNA of the CDR3: TGTGCCAGCAGCGTACCAACCGGGACAGCTAACTATGGCTACACCTTC. Encoded protein: CASSVPTGTANYGYTF.

The chain recombines TRBV29-1 with TRBJ2-7, with 10 nucleotides matching TRBD1. Germline values: CDR1 SQVTM, CDR2 ANQGSEA. CDR3 length: 13 residues. V dropped 6 bases and J dropped 2; count of bases not matched to a gene: 4. The CDR3: CSVVDRGPYEQYF. CDR3 nucleotide sequence: TGCAGCGTAGTCGACAGGGGGCCCTACGAGCAGTACTTC.

V is TRBV2 and J is TRBJ2-1; the match to TRBD2 covers 8 bases. The germline V gene has CDR1 SNHLY and CDR2 FYNNEI. The junction had 3 bases not matched to a gene; V was cut back by 6 bases and J by 5 bases. This CDR3 comprises 13 residues. CDR3 protein: CASRLAENNEQFF. Here the CDR3 DNA reads TGTGCCAGCAGACTAGCGGAGAACAATGAGCAGTTCTTC.

The table lists this clone with a few counts. This rearrangement joins TRBV28 to TRBJ1-1; the D gene is possibly TRBD1 (5 bases). Germline lookup yields CDR1 MDHEN and CDR2 SYDVKM. Between the trimmed V and J ends, which lost 2 bases and 10 bases, there was a span of 8 bases. The CDR3 is 11 amino acids. CDR3 amino acids: CASSLGRAAFF. Here the CDR3 DNA reads TGTGCCAGCAGTTTAGGCAGGGCAGCTTTCTTT.